These T cell receptor beta chains were read from a single sample in a study of shared T cell receptors in the human thymus. Profiling relied on immunoSEQ multiplex PCR, and the TCRdb table lists in-frame clones only, not all of them. The sample consists of hundreds of thousands of clones, roughly 94% of them appearing once. The sequencing input was thymocytes. These receptor sequences come from a human donor. Both conserved end residues are part of each CDR3. The D gene is left open where the match is weak. Size values are once, few and many counts, or a class for expanded clones, and some rows have none.

J gene,V gene,clone size,D gene,CDR3 protein,CDR3 DNA
TRBJ2-5,TRBV4-2,once,TRBD2,CASSGWAGVGETQYF,TGTGCCAGCAGCGGTTGGGCGGGAGTGGGAGAGACCCAGTACTTC
TRBJ2-1,TRBV27,NA,TRBD2,CASSLPRGGEQFF,TGTGCCAGCAGTCTCCCCCGGGGGGGTGAGCAGTTCTTC
TRBJ2-6,TRBV27,NA,NA,CASSSGTAGMGANVLTF,TGTGCCAGCAGTTCTGGGACTGCGGGCATGGGGGCCAACGTCCTGACTTTC
TRBJ2-7,TRBV19,NA,NA,CASSIAGNEQYF,TGTGCCAGTAGTATAGCTGGGAACGAGCAGTACTTC
TRBJ2-1,TRBV30,NA,NA,CAWSVVAYNEQFF,TGTGCCTGGAGTGTAGTGGCTTACAATGAGCAGTTCTTC
TRBJ2-5,TRBV7-7,few,TRBD2,CASSYEGPTSGTETQYF,TGTGCCAGCAGCTACGAGGGTCCGACTAGCGGGACCGAGACCCAGTACTTC
TRBJ2-7,TRBV7-3,NA,TRBD2,CASSRKCSYIAGAHEQYF,TGTGCCAGCAGCCGTAAATGTTCGTATATAGCGGGAGCCCACGAGCAGTACTTC
TRBJ2-3,TRBV27,NA,NA,CASSLGAPVGTDTQYF,TGTGCCAGCAGTTTAGGGGCCCCCGTCGGCACAGATACGCAGTATTTT
TRBJ1-2,TRBV11-2,NA,NA,CASSLEIRTAYGYTF,TGTGCCAGCAGCTTAGAGATTCGGACCGCCTATGGCTACACCTTC
TRBJ2-3,TRBV2,NA,TRBD2,CASSMLAGGPNTQYF,TGTGCCAGCAGTATGCTAGCGGGAGGGCCGAATACGCAGTATTTT
TRBJ2-6,TRBV9,NA,NA,CASSVGPPGANVLTF,TGTGCCAGCAGCGTAGGCCCCCCTGGGGCCAACGTCCTGACTTTC
TRBJ2-7,TRBV9,once,NA,CASSPRSSTSYEQYF,TGTGCCAGCAGCCCTCGCTCGTCAACCTCCTACGAGCAGTACTTC
TRBJ2-5,TRBV6-5,once,NA,CASRWTTTIGTQYF,TGTGCCAGCAGGTGGACTACAACGATTGGGACCCAGTACTTC
TRBJ2-3,TRBV5-8,NA,TRBD1,CASSFPRDREFTDTQYF,TGTGCCAGCAGCTTTCCCCGGGACAGGGAATTCACAGATACGCAGTATTTT
TRBJ2-7,TRBV7-6,NA,TRBD1,CASSLYAGGQGKSYEQYF,TGTGCCAGCAGCTTATATGCAGGAGGACAGGGAAAGTCGTACGAGCAGTACTTC
TRBJ1-5,TRBV9,NA,NA,CASSVGVGGAVDNQPQHF,TGTGCCAGCAGCGTAGGGGTCGGGGGGGCAGTAGACAATCAGCCCCAGCATTTT
TRBJ2-1,TRBV4-3,NA,TRBD2,CASSQGRASGRIEEQFF,TGCGCCAGCAGCCAAGGGCGGGCTAGCGGGAGAATCGAGGAGCAGTTCTTC
TRBJ2-1,TRBV28,NA,NA,CASSGSWGRLRVTEQFF,TGTGCCAGCAGTGGCTCCTGGGGCCGTCTACGAGTAACTGAGCAGTTCTTC
TRBJ2-4,TRBV27,NA,NA,CASSFGRGTAAKNIQYF,TGTGCCAGCAGTTTTGGGCGGGGGACAGCAGCCAAAAACATTCAGTACTTC
TRBJ2-2,TRBV15,NA,NA,CATSRDRRSQRDTGELFF,TGTGCCACCAGCAGAGATCGAAGGTCGCAACGGGACACCGGGGAGCTGTTTTTT
TRBJ2-5,TRBV5-1,NA,TRBD2,CASSFPLAGGNKETQYF,TGCGCCAGCAGCTTTCCTTTAGCGGGAGGGAATAAAGAGACCCAGTACTTC